This TCR beta chain emerged from a study of monozygotic twins with cystic fibrosis. Notes on the study in general: Monozygotic CF twins shared more identical nucleotide clonotypes than unrelated patients. In 13 of 16 pairs, V gene usage was closest to the co-twin's. Median Simpson clonality of approximately 0.0091 suggested naive T cells predominated.

As concerns this clone: Its cognate antigen is unknown.

The CDR3 covers 16 residues. Germline trimming cut 0 bases from V and 8 bases from J; bases unmatched to any gene: 14. Germline CDR1 is SGHRS and CDR2 is YFSETQ. Using immunoSEQ multiplex PCR, the repertoire was profiled, and TCRdb retains in-frame clones only, with some absent. The sample has approximately 34,000 clones; around 96% are singletons. The clonotype was recovered from a girl aged 2 to 9 with cystic fibrosis. The material sequenced was blood. This chain links TRBV5-1 with TRBJ2-7, with 7 bases aligning to TRBD1. The CDR3 sequence: CASSLEGGQAYMKQYF. CDR3 nucleotide sequence: TGCGCCAGCAGCTTGGAAGGAGGACAGGCCTACATGAAGCAGTACTTC.